Detailed here is one T cell receptor (beta chain). Its antigen is undetermined. The sample originates from a study of Ad26.COV2.S vaccination and SARS-CoV-2 variants. Study results and limitations: Quantification of TCR breadth and depth may have yielded underestimates of total T cell responses. Vaccinated individuals (as opposed to placebo recipients) had higher spike-specific TCR breadth. Recipients of vaccine and of placebo showed similar breadth of their non-spike TCR repertoires.

Libraries were prepared by immunoSEQ multiplex PCR; TCRdb keeps only in-frame clonotypes and omits some of them. The repertoire holds 300,000 to 400,000 clones, with under 95% as singletons. With 0 bases clipped from V and 5 bases from J, the junction kept 5 bases outside the gene matches. Germline CDR1 reads SGHNT; CDR2 reads YYREEE (reference sequence). This CDR3 is built from 15 residues. This receptor was obtained from a human donor who had recovered from COVID-19. V usage is TRBV5-4 and J usage is TRBJ2-1; TRBD2 matches 7 bases. Sequences were derived from peripheral blood, sampled after recovery from COVID-19. The CDR3 nucleotides are TGTGCCAGCAGCTTGGTCTGGGCGGGGGACAATGAGCAGTTCTTC. Protein sequence: CASSLVWAGDNEQFF.